Listed below are T cell receptor beta chains from one sample, sequenced in a study of blood T cells in healthy people across ages. Each CDR3 protein is one row after TCRdb ran MiXCR on the 5' RACE reads. Among hundreds of thousands of distinct CDR3 sequences listed, 25% to 35% were seen once. Sequenced sample: blood. These receptors originate from an elderly woman in good health. The CDR3 runs from the conserved cysteine through the conserved F or W. Fields, in order: J gene, V gene, clone size, CDR3 length, D gene, CDR3 DNA, CDR3 protein. A D gene is named only where the DNA matches it firmly. Expanded clones get a size class; other rows say once, few or many, or leave the size out.

TRBJ2-3,TRBV20-1,many,16,TRBD2,TGCAGTGCTATTCCTATAGGCGGGGGAGGGACAGATACGCAGTATTTT,CSAIPIGGGGTDTQYF
TRBJ2-1,TRBV7-8,.,20,TRBD2,TGTGCCAGCAGCTTAGCACGGCTAGCGGGGTACCAACACTCCTACAATGAGCAGTTCTTC,CASSLARLAGYQHSYNEQFF
TRBJ2-3,TRBV7-2,.,15,.,TGTGCCAGCAGCTCCCGCAGCGGCGCGATAGATACGCAGTATTTT,CASSSRSGAIDTQYF
TRBJ2-1,TRBV7-2,many,11,.,TGTGCCAGCAGCGTAAATGATGAGCAGTTCTTC,CASSVNDEQFF
TRBJ2-5,TRBV6-2/TRBV6-3,many,16,TRBD1,TGTGCCAGCAGTTACCGCATCGGGACAGCCCAAGAGACCCAGTACTTC,CASSYRIGTAQETQYF
TRBJ2-2,TRBV29-1,many,14,.,TGCAGCGTTGAAGAGGGGGGGGCCACCGGGGAGCTGTTTTTT,CSVEEGGATGELFF
TRBJ2-1,TRBV20-1,.,15,.,TGCACTTGCCCCCGCACAGGCGTCTCCTACAATGAGCAGTTTTTC,CTCPRTGVSYNEQFF
TRBJ1-1,TRBV6-5,.,14,.,TGTGCCAGCAGCGCCAGGGTGAGAAACACTGAAGCTTTCTTT,CASSARVRNTEAFF
TRBJ1-1,TRBV3-1,.,13,.,TGTGCCAGCAGCCAAGATACGTCAGTGGAGGCTTTCTTT,CASSQDTSVEAFF
TRBJ2-5,TRBV7-9,few,15,.,TGTGCCAGCAGCTCGGACAGAACGTACCAAGAGACCCAGTACTTC,CASSSDRTYQETQYF
TRBJ1-1,TRBV11-3,.,13,.,TGTGCCAGCAGCTTAGATCATTCGGAGGAAGCTTTCTTT,CASSLDHSEEAFF
TRBJ2-1,TRBV20-1,.,15,.,TGCAGTGCCGAACCCCGGGAGTTCTCCTACAATGAGCAGTTCTTC,CSAEPREFSYNEQFF
TRBJ1-6,TRBV5-1,many,15,.,TGCGCCAGCACAGACACTGGACGGTTGAATTCACCCCTCCACTTT,CASTDTGRLNSPLHF
TRBJ1-5,TRBV30,.,15,.,TGTGCCTGGAGTTCAGGGGCATATGGCAATCAGCCCCAGCATTTT,CAWSSGAYGNQPQHF
TRBJ1-3,TRBV6-1,.,14,.,TGTGCCAGCAGTGAATTCCACTCTGGAAACACCATATATTTT,CASSEFHSGNTIYF
TRBJ2-1,TRBV4-2,many,18,.,TGTGCCAGCAGCTCAGGCCCAGGCGGGGTAAGCTCCTACAATGAGCAGTTCTTC,CASSSGPGGVSSYNEQFF
TRBJ2-7,TRBV5-1,many,17,.,TGCGCCAGCAGCCGACCTGCCTCCGCGCCCGAAAACTACGAGCAGTACTTC,CASSRPASAPENYEQYF
TRBJ1-5,TRBV10-3,.,13,TRBD1,TGTGCCATCTCAGACAGGGAACGTCAGCCCCAGCATTTT,CAISDRERQPQHF
TRBJ1-2,TRBV29-1,many,11,.,TGCAGCGTTGAGGAGAGACATGGCTACACCTTC,CSVEERHGYTF
TRBJ2-1,TRBV20-1,many,15,TRBD2,TGCAGTGCTCCCATCCTGGGACTAGCAGCCAATGAGCAGTTCTTC,CSAPILGLAANEQFF
TRBJ1-1,TRBV12-3/TRBV12-4,.,16,.,TGTGCCAGCAGTTTACGTCAAGATAGAACAGGGAAAGAAGCTTTCTTT,CASSLRQDRTGKEAFF
TRBJ2-7,TRBV2,.,14,.,TGTGCCAGCAGTGGCGAAAGCTCCTACAATGAGCAGTACTTC,CASSGESSYNEQYF
TRBJ1-1,TRBV7-7,few,15,.,TGTGCTAGCAGCCCATCGGATGAAGGGAACACTGAAGCTTTCTTT,CASSPSDEGNTEAFF
TRBJ1-2,TRBV20-1,many,12,.,TGCAGTGCTGAGGACAGAAACTATGGCTACACCTTC,CSAEDRNYGYTF
TRBJ2-7,TRBV6-5,many,14,TRBD2,TGTGCCAGCAGGCCGGGAGGGGCCCTTTACGAGCAGTACTTC,CASRPGGALYEQYF
TRBJ2-1,TRBV28,many,15,TRBD1,TGTGCCAGCAGTAAGGGACAGGGCGTATGGAATGAGCAGTTCTTC,CASSKGQGVWNEQFF
TRBJ2-7,TRBV7-9,.,15,TRBD1,TGTGCCAGCAGCGCCCCAGGGGGTCAGATCTACGAGCAGTACTTC,CASSAPGGQIYEQYF
TRBJ2-1,TRBV9,many,17,.,TGTGCCAGCAGCGTAGAAAGCGGGTCGAGCTCCTACAATGAGCAGTTCTTC,CASSVESGSSSYNEQFF
TRBJ1-1,TRBV30,few,13,.,TGTGCCTGGAGTTGGGCGGTGAACACTGAAGCTTTCTTT,CAWSWAVNTEAFF
TRBJ1-2,TRBV4-1,many,14,.,TGCGCCAGCAGCCAAGGGGATTCCCGCTATGGCTACACCTTC,CASSQGDSRYGYTF